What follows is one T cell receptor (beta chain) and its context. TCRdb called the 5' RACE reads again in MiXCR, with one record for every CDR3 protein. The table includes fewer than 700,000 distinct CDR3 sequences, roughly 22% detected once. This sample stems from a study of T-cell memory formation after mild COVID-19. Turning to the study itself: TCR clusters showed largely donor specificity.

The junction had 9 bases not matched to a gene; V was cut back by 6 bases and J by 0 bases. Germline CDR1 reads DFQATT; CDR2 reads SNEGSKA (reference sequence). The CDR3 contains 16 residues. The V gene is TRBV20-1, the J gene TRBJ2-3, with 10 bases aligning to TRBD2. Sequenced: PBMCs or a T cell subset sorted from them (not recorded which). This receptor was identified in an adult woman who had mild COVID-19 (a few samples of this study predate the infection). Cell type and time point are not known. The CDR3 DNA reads TGCAGTGCCCCAGCGGGAGGGAGTTATAGCACAGATACGCAGTATTTT. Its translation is CSAPAGGSYSTDTQYF.